This section outlines one TCR beta chain sequence together with its context. As yet, its antigen is unknown. The germline V and J ends were trimmed by 5 bases and 7 bases, with 39 bases remaining between them. Germline V gene lookup returns CDR1 MNHEY and CDR2 SMNVEV (reference sequence). The CDR3 sequence is 22 residues long. The PCR made use of 60 Vbeta and 13 Jbeta primers. Data came from immunoSEQ multiplex PCR; TCRdb stores just in-frame clones and leaves some out. The sample has some 150,000 clones, roughly 80% seen once. These data belong to a study of cytomegalovirus exposure and HLA in healthy donors. Overall study results and limits: Follow-up analysis later connected one missense variant in DCLRE1C with trimming of TCR beta V- and J-genes. Common viral pathogens seemed to be connected with several of the most significant clusters, according to a later analysis.

Nominally healthy donors were sampled, though unrecorded immune exposures were likely. The sequenced sample was PBMCs. The sequence derives from a female donor in good health and CMV-seronegative. The V call is TRBV27, the J call TRBJ2-1; possible D gene TRBD1, 5 bases. The CDR3 here is CASSPSLGPRSMGLLRVNEQFF. For the CDR3, the DNA is TGTGCCAGCAGTCCCTCCCTTGGACCCCGCTCAATGGGGCTTTTAAGGGTTAATGAGCAGTTCTTC.